This TCR beta chain emerged from a study of blood T cell repertoires in COVID-19. Study information: Samples of COVID-19 (acute and convalescent) were obtained from the United States, Italy and Spain. Sources were T cells, B-cell-depleted T cells, or PBMCs; the material itself was cDNA or gDNA.

As processed by the authors: Reference gene primer amplification yielded estimated nucleated cell counts. Assay used: immunoSEQ multiplex PCR; TCRdb lists only in-frame clones, some missing. V and J calls and clone size are copied from that table; D and trimming were computed from the DNA. The table lists approximately 400,000 clones, 83% of them singletons. Allocation to cohorts depended on clinical history reported by the participants. This clone has only one observation. Input material: PBMCs or T cells enriched from blood (not recorded which). This TCR came from a woman in her 50s who had recovered from COVID-19.

The CDR3 is CASSLARTGGITSNTEAFF. The CDR3 bases are TGTGCCAGCAGCTTAGCTCGGACAGGGGGCATAACTTCGAACACTGAAGCTTTCTTT. This sequence joins TRBV7-9 and TRBJ1-1, with 11 bases identical to TRBD1. The CDR3 has 19 residues. The J segment lost 1 base and the V segment lost 0 bases, leaving 10 bases of the junction unmatched. Looked up from germline, CDR1 is SEHNR and CDR2 is FQNEAQ (reference sequence).